This section outlines one TCR beta chain sequence together with its context. The antigen remains unidentified. CDR3 size: 14 residues. Germline V gene data show CDR1 as SGHTS and CDR2 as YDEGEE. These data originate in a study of post-analysis software for immune sequencing data. Study results and caveats: Patients had higher frequencies than controls of four to six TRBV segments, including TRBV5-6, TRBV5-1 and TRBV20-1. Diversity measured as normalized Chao1 was significantly lower in multiple sclerosis patients than in controls.

The TCR beta cDNA libraries contained unique molecular identifiers. One entry per CDR3 protein, called by TCRdb with MiXCR from the PCR reads. The data hold about 770,000 distinct CDR3 sequences, with around 42% observed a single time. Sequencing was carried out using blood. V gene TRBV5-8 combines with J gene TRBJ2-5; D possibly corresponds to TRBD2 (6 bases). The J call is in doubt because the DNA end fits TRBJ2-7 better. The receptor comes from a girl aged 5-17 years with multiple sclerosis. The CDR3 bases are TGTGCCAGCAGCTCACCCGGGACTCGCTACGAGCAGTACTTC. Its translation: CASSSPGTRYEQYF.